This TCR beta chain was identified in a study of graft-versus-host responses after intestinal transplantation. Points from the study as a whole: The study found high graft-versus-host to host-versus-graft clonal ratios in allografts of patients with graft-donor T cell macrochimerism.

Using immunoSEQ multiplex PCR, the repertoire was profiled, and TCRdb retains in-frame clones only, with some absent. The table shows some 76,000 clones, with about nine tenths occurring only once. About this clone: No antigen is known for it.

V shed 7 bases, J shed 0 bases, and the junction held 3 bases outside the gene matches. This CDR3 spans 14 amino acids. Germline lookup yields CDR1 SGHRS and CDR2 YFSETQ. The sequence was obtained from a human donor who was the organ donor for an intestinal transplant. The chain uses TRBV5-1 and TRBJ1-1; 10 bases map to TRBD1. The starting material was unstimulated CD8+ T cells sorted from spleen or lymph node cells, obtained before transplant. CDR3 region: CASGQGGLNTEAFF. CDR3 coding DNA: TGCGCCAGCGGACAGGGGGGTTTGAACACTGAAGCTTTCTTT.